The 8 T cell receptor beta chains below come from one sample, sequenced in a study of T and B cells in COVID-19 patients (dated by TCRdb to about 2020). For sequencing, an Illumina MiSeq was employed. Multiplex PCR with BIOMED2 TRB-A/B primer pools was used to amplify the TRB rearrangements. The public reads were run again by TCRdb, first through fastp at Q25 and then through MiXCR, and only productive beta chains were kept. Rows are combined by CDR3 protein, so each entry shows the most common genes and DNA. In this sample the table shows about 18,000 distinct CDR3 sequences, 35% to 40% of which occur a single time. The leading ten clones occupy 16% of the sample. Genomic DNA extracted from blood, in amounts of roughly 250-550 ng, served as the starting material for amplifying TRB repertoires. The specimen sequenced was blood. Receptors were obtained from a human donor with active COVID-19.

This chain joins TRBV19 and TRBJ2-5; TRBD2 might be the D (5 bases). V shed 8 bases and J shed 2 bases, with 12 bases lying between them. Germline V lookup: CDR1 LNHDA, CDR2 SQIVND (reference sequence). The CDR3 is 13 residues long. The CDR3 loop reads CASRKRKQETQYF. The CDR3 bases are TGTGCCAGTCGGAAGCGGAAGCAAGAGACCCAGTACTTC.

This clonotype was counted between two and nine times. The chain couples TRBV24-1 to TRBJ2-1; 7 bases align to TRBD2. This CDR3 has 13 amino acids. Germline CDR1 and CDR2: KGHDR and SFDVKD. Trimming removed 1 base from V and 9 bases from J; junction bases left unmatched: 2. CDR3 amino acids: CATSDFPGGEQFF. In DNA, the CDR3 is TGTGCCACCAGTGATTTTCCGGGGGGTGAGCAGTTCTTC.

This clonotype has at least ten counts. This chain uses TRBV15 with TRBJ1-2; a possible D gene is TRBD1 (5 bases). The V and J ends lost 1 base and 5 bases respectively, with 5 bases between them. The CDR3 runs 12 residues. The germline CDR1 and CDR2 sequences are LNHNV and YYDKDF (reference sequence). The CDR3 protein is CATSRAGYGYTF. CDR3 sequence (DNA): TGTGCCACCAGCAGAGCAGGGTATGGCTACACCTTC.

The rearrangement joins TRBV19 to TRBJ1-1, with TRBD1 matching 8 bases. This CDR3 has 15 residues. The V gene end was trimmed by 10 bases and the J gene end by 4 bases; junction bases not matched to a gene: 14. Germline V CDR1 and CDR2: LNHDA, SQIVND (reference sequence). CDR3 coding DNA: TGTGCCACCCAGTCCTTGCGGACAGGGACCACTGAAGCTTTCTTT. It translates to CATQSLRTGTTEAFF.

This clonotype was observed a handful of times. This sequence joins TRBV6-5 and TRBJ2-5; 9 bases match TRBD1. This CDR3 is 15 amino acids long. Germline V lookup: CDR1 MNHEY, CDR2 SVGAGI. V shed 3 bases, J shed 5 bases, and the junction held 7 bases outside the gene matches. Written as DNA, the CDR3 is TGTGCCAGCAGTTATTTCACAGGGGGCGGTGAGACCCAGTACTTC. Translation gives CASSYFTGGGETQYF.

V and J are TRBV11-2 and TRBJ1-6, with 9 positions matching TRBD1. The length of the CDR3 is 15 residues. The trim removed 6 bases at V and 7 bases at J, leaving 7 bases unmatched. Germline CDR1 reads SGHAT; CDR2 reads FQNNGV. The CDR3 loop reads CASRPPGTGNSPLHF. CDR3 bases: TGTGCCAGCAGGCCCCCAGGGACAGGGAATTCACCCCTCCACTTT.

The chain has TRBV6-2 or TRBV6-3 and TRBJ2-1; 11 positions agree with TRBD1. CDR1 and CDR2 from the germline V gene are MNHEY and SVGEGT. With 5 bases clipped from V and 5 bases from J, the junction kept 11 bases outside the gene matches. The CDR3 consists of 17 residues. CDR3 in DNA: TGTGCCAGCAGTAACTACCCCGGACAGGGGGCAGACAATGAGCAGTTCTTC. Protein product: CASSNYPGQGADNEQFF.

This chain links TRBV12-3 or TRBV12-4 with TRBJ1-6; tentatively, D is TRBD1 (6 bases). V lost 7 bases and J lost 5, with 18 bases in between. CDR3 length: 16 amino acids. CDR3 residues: CASILGSRTDNSPLHF. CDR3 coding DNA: TGTGCCAGCATCTTGGGTTCCCGGACAGATAATTCACCCCTCCACTTT.